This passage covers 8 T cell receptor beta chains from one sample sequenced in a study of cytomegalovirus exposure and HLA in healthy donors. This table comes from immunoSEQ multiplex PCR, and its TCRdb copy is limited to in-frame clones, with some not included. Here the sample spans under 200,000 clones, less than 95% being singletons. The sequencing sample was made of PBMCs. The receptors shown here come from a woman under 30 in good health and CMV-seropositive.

For the CDR3, the DNA is TGTGCCACCAGCAGAGATGGGAGCTCTGGGGAAAAACTGTTTTTT. Translated: CATSRDGSSGEKLFF. The V gene is TRBV15, the J gene TRBJ1-4, with D unresolved. V lost 0 bases to trimming and J lost 8 bases, with 13 bases between them. Germline CDR1 LNHNV, CDR2 YYDKDF (reference sequence). This CDR3 has 15 amino acids.

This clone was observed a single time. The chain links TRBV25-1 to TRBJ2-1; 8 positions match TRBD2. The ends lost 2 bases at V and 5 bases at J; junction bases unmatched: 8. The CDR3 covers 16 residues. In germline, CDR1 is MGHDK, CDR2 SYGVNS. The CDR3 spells CASSEAGGPTHNEQFF. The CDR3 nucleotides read TGTGCCAGCAGTGAAGCGGGGGGACCTACCCACAATGAGCAGTTCTTC.

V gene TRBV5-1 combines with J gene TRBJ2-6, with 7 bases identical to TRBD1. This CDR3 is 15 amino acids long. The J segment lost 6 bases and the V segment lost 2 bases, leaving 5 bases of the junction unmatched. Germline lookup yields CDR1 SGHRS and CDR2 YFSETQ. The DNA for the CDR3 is TGCGCCAGCAGCTTCGACAGGGAAGAGGCCAACGTCCTGACTTTC. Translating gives CASSFDREEANVLTF.

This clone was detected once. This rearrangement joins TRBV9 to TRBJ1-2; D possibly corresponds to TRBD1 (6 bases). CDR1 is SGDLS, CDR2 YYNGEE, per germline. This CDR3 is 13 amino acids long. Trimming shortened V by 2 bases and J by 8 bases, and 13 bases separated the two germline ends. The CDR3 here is CASSVAGANGYTF. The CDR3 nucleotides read TGTGCCAGCAGCGTGGCGGGGGCGAACGGCTACACCTTC.

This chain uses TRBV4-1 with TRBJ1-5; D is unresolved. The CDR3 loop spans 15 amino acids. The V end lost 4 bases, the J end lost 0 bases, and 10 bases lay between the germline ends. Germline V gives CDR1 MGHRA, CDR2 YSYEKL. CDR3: CASSPRGPSNQPQHF. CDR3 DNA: TGCGCCAGCAGCCCCCGAGGGCCTAGCAATCAGCCCCAGCATTTT.

DNA of the CDR3: TGTGCCAGCAGCTTACTGCCTAGCAACCCCTACAATGAGCAGTTCTTC. It yields the protein CASSLLPSNPYNEQFF. The rearrangement joins TRBV7-3 to TRBJ2-1, with D perhaps TRBD2 (5 bases). CDR1 and CDR2 from the germline V gene are SGHTA and FQGTGA. CDR3 length: 16 amino acids. Between the trimmed V and J ends, which lost 2 bases and 2 bases, there was a span of 13 bases.

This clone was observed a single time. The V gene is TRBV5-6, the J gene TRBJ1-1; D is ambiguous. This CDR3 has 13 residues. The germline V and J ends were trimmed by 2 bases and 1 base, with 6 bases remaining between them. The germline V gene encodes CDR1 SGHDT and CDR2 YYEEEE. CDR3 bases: TGTGCCAGCAGCTTCGGAGGGAACACTGAAGCTTTCTTT. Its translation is CASSFGGNTEAFF.

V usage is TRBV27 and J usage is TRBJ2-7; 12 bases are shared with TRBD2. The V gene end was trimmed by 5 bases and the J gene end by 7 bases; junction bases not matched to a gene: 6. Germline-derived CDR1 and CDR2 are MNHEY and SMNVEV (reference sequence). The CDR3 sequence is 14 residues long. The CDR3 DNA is TGTGCCAGCAGTAAGACTAGCGGGAGCGGGGAGCAGTACTTC. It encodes CASSKTSGSGEQYF.